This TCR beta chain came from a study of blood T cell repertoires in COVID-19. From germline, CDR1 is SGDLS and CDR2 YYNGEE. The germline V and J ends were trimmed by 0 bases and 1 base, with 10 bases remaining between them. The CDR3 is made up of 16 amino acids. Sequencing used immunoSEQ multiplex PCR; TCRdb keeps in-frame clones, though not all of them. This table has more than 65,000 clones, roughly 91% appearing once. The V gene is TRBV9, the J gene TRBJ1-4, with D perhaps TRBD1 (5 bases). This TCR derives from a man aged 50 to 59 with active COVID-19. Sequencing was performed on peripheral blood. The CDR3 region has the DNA TGTGCCAGCAGCGTAGGAAAGGGGATAACTAATGAAAAACTGTTTTTT. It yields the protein CASSVGKGITNEKLFF.